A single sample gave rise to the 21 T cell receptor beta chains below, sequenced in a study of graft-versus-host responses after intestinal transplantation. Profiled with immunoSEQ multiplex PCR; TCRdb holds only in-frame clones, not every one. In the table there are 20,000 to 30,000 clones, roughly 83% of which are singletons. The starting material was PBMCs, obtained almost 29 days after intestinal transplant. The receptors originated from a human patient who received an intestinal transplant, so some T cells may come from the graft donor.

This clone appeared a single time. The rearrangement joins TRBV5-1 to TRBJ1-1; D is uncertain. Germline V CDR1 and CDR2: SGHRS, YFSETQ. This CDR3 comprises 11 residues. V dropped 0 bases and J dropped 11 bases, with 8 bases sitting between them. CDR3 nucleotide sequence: TGCGCCAGCAGCTTGGGTGAGACGGCTTTCTTT. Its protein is CASSLGETAFF.

CDR3 DNA: TGTGCCATCAGTGGTCGGCTCTATGGCTACACCTTC. Translating gives CAISGRLYGYTF. The chain joins TRBV10-3 to TRBJ1-2; D not certain. Germline V lookup: CDR1 ENHRY, CDR2 SYGVKD. The CDR3 is 12 amino acids. Trimming removed 4 bases from V and 4 bases from J, with 7 bases in between.

The CDR3 spells CASRATGNEKLFF. The DNA of the CDR3 is TGTGCCAGCAGGGCGACTGGTAATGAAAAACTGTTTTTT. The V call is TRBV2, the J call TRBJ1-4; no clear D. With 6 bases removed from V and 4 bases from J, the gap between germline ends came to 9 bases. The CDR3 spans 13 residues. CDR1 is SNHLY, CDR2 FYNNEI, per germline.

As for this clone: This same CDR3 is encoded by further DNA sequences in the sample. The CDR3 DNA sequence: TGTGCCAGTAGTATAGTGGCGGACCAAGAGACCCAGTACTTC. It codes for CASSIVADQETQYF. The chain recombines TRBV19 with TRBJ2-5; D remains ambiguous. The CDR3 is 14 amino acids. With 1 base removed from V and 0 bases from J, the gap between germline ends came to 6 bases. CDR1 and CDR2 (germline): LNHDA, SQIVND (reference sequence).

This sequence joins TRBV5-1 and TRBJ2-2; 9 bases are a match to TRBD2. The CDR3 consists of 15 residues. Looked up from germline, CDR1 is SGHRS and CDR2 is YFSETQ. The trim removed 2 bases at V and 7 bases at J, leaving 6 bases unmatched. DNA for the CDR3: TGCGCCAGCAGCTTTCCTAGCGGGGTGGTCGGGGAGCTGTTTTTT. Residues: CASSFPSGVVGELFF.

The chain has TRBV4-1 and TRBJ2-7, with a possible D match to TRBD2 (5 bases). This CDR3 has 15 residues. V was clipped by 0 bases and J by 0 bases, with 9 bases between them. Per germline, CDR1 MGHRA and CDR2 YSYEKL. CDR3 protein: CASSQERASSYEQYF. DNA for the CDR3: TGCGCCAGCAGCCAAGAGAGGGCCAGCTCCTACGAGCAGTACTTC.

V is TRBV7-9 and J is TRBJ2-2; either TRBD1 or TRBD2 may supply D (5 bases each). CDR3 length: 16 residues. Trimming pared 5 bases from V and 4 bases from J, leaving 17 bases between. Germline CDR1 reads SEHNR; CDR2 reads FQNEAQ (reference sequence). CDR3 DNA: TGTGCCAGCAGCCCACCCAGGGAGATAGGCACCGGGGAGCTGTTTTTT. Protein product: CASSPPREIGTGELFF.

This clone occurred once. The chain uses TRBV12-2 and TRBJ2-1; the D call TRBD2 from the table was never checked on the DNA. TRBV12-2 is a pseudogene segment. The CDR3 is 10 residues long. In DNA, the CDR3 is TGTGCAAGTCGCAAAATCGGGCAGTTCTTC. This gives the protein CASRKIGQFF.

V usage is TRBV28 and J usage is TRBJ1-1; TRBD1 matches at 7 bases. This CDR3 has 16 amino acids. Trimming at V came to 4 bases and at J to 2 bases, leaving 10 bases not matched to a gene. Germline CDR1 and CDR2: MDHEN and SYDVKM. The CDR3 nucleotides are TGTGCCAGCAGTTCTCCCGTGACAGGGTTCAACACTGAAGCTTTCTTT. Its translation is CASSSPVTGFNTEAFF.

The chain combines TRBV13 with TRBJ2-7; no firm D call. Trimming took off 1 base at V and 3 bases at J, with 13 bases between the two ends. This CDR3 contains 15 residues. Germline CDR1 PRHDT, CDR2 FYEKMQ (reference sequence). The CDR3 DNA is TGTGCCAGCAGCTTAGTCTTAACGGGCCACTACGAGCAGTACTTC. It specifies CASSLVLTGHYEQYF.

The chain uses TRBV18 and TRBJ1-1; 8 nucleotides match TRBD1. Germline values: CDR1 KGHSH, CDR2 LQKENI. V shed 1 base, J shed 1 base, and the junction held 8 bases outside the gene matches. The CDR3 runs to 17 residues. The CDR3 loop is CASSPLRGGTGNTEAFF. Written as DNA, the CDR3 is TGTGCCAGCTCACCACTAAGGGGCGGGACAGGGAACACTGAAGCTTTCTTT. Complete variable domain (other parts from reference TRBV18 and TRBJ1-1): NAGVMQNPRHLVRRRGQEARLRCSPMKGHSHVYWYRQLPEEGLKFMVYLQKENIIDESGMPKERFSAEFPKEGPSILRIQQVVRGDSAAYFCASSPLRGGTGNTEAFFGQGTRLTVV.

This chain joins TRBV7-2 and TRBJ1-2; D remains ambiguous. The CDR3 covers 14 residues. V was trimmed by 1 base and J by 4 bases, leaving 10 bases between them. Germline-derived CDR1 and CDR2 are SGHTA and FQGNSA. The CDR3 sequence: CASSLDGGAYGYTF. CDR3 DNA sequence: TGTGCCAGCAGCTTAGACGGAGGAGCCTATGGCTACACCTTC.

The CDR3 protein is CASTVDRVAKNIQYF. DNA for the CDR3: TGTGCCAGCACCGTCGACAGGGTGGCCAAAAACATTCAGTACTTC. V gene TRBV28 combines with J gene TRBJ2-4; 7 nucleotides line up with TRBD1. The germline CDR1 and CDR2 sequences are MDHEN and SYDVKM. Trimming at V came to 7 bases and at J to 1 base, leaving 7 bases not matched to a gene. The CDR3 contains 15 residues.

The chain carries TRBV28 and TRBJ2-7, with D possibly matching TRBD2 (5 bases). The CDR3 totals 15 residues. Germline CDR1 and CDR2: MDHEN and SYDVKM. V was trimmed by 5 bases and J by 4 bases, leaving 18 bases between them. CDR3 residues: CASSLFVSGRYEQYF. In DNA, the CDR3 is TGTGCCAGCAGTCTCTTTGTGAGCGGTAGATACGAGCAGTACTTC.

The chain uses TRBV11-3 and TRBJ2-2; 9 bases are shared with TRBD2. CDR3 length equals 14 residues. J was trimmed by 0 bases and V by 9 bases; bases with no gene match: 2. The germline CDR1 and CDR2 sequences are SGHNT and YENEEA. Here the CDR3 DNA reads TGTGCCAGTATAGCGGGGGCGAACACCGGGGAGCTGTTTTTT. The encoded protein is CASIAGANTGELFF.

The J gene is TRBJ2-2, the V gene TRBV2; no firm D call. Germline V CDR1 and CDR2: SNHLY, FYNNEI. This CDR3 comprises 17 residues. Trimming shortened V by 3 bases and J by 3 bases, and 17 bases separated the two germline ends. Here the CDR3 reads CASSDSVRQVYTGELFF. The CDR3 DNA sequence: TGTGCCAGCAGTGATTCGGTTCGCCAGGTTTACACCGGGGAGCTGTTTTTT.

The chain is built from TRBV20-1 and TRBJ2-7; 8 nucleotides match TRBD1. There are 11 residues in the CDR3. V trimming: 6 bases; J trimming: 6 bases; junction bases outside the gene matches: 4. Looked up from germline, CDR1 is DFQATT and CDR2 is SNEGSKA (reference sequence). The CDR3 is CSALTGGEQYF. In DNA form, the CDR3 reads TGCAGTGCCCTTACAGGGGGCGAGCAGTACTTC.

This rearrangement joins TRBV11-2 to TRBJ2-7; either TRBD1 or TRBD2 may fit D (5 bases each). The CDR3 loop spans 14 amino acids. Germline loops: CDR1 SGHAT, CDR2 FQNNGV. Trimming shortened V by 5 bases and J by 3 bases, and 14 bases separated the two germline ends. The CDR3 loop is CASSQSGTLYEQYF. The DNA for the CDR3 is TGTGCCAGCAGCCAATCCGGGACCCTCTACGAGCAGTACTTC.

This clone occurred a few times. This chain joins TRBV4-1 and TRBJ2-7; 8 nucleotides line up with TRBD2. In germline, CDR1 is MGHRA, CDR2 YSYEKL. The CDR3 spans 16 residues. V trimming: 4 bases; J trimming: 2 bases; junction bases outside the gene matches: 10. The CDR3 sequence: CASSPTGGGGTYEQYF. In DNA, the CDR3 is TGCGCCAGCAGCCCAACTGGGGGCGGGGGGACCTACGAGCAGTACTTC.

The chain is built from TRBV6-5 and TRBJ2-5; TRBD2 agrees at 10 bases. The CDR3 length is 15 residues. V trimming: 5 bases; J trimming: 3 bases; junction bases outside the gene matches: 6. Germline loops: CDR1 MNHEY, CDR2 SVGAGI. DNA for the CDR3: TGTGCCAGCAGTCCTACCGGGACTAGCGAAGAGACCCAGTACTTC. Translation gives CASSPTGTSEETQYF.

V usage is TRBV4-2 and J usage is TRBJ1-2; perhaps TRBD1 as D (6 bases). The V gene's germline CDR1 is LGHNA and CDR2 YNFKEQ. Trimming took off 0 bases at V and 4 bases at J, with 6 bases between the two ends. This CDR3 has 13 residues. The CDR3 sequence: CASSQEGAYGYTF. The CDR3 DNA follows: TGTGCCAGCAGCCAAGAGGGGGCCTATGGCTACACCTTC.